Described below is a single TCR beta chain sequence and its context. This record comes from a study of T cells in localized non-small cell lung cancer. The germline CDR1 and CDR2 sequences are GTSNPN and SVGIG (reference sequence). The CDR3 has 18 residues. V lost 2 bases and J 4 bases, leaving 23 bases between the germline ends. The assay was immunoSEQ multiplex PCR, and TCRdb's table has in-frame clones only and misses some. The table lists fewer than 25,000 clones, about nine tenths of them singletons. The receptor's source is a woman aged 35-75 years with stage I lung adenocarcinoma. V usage is TRBV30 and J usage is TRBJ1-4; D perhaps matches TRBD1 (5 bases). The input for sequencing was peripheral blood, taken before any cancer treatment. In nucleotides, the CDR3 is TGTGCCTGGAGTACAACTCTGGAGGCAGGGCCCCATAATGAAAAACTGTTTTTT. Protein: CAWSTTLEAGPHNEKLFF.